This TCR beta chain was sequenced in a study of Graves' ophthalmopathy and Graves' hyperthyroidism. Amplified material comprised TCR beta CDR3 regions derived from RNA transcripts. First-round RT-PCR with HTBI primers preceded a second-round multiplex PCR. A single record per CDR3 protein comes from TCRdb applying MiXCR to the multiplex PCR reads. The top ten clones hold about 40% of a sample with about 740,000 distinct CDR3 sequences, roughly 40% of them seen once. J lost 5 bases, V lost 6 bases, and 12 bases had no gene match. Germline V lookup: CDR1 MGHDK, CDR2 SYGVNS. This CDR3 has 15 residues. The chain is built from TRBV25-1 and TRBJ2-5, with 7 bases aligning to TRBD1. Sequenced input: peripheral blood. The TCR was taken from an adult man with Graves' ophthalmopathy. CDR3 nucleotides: TGTGCCAGCAGCTGGGGACAGACCAAGCGGGAGACCCAGTACTTC. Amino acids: CASSWGQTKRETQYF.